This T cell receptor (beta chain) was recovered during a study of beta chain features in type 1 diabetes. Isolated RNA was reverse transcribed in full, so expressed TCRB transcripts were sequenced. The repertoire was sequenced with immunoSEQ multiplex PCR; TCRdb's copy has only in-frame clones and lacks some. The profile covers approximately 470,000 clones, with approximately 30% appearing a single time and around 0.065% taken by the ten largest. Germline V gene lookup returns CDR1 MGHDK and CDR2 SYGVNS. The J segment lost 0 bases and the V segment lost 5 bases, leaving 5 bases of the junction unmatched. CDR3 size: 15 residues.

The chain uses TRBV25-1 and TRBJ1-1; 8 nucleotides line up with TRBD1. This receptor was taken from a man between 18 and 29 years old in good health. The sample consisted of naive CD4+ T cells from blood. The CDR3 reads CASSIQGAMNTEAFF. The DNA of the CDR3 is TGTGCCAGCAGTATCCAGGGGGCCATGAACACTGAAGCTTTCTTT.